This entry lists 12 T cell receptor beta chains sequenced from one sample in a study of blood T cell repertoires in COVID-19 (dated by TCRdb to the early 2020s). The method was the immunoSEQ multiplex PCR assay. Here the immuneACCESS table is served through TCRdb, limited to in-frame sequences with V and J called. Missing clones are a known gap in these copies; in checked studies unresolved V genes cover under half, and the rest lacks a known reason. The sample includes approximately 300,000 clones, with around nine tenths observed a single time. About 2.6% of the sample is in the top ten clones. Sequencing was performed on PBMCs or T cells enriched from blood (not recorded which). The receptors here all came from a young woman who had recovered from COVID-19.

The chain uses TRBV7-7 and TRBJ2-5, with 8 bases lining up with TRBD2. Losses at the gene ends were 5 bases for V and 2 bases for J; bases not matched to a gene: 7. Germline loops: CDR1 SSHAT, CDR2 FNYEAQ (reference sequence). This CDR3 is built from 15 residues. CDR3 nucleotide sequence: TGTGCCAGCAGCCCGGGAGGGGGGTTTCAAGAGACCCAGTACTTC. Its protein is CASSPGGGFQETQYF. Full variable domain (missing parts from reference TRBV7-7 and TRBJ2-5): GAGVSQSPRYKVTKRGQDVTLRCDPISSHATLYWYQQALGQGPEFLTYFNYEAQPDKSGLPSDRFSAERPEGSISTLTIQRTEQRDSAMYRCASSPGGGFQETQYFGPGTRLLVL.

The gene calls are TRBV28 and TRBJ1-5; D possibly corresponds to TRBD1 (6 bases). The CDR3 totals 15 residues. V dropped 3 bases and J dropped 1 base, with 10 bases sitting between them. In germline, CDR1 is MDHEN, CDR2 SYDVKM. The CDR3, as DNA: TGTGCCAGCAGTTTCATACAGGGCAGCAATCAGCCCCAGCATTTT. It translates to CASSFIQGSNQPQHF.

CDR3 region: CASTKRTGDYGYTF. CDR3 in DNA: TGTGCCAGCACCAAACGGACAGGGGACTATGGCTACACCTTC. J is TRBJ1-2 and V is TRBV11-2, with TRBD1 matching 9 bases. Per the germline V gene, CDR1 is SGHAT and CDR2 is FQNNGV. Unmatched junction bases numbered 6, after V lost 7 bases and J lost 3 bases. The CDR3 runs 14 residues.

The chain couples TRBV2 to TRBJ2-1; D may be TRBD2 (5 bases). V shed 6 bases and J shed 3 bases, with 18 bases lying between them. This CDR3 spans 16 amino acids. Germline V gene data show CDR1 as SNHLY and CDR2 as FYNNEI. DNA for the CDR3: TGTGCCAGCAGCGACCCGGGAATCCGTTACTACAATGAGCAGTTCTTC. Its translation: CASSDPGIRYYNEQFF.

The chain carries TRBV15 and TRBJ2-7, with D tentatively TRBD2 (6 bases). Germline V gene lookup returns CDR1 LNHNV and CDR2 YYDKDF (reference sequence). V was clipped by 2 bases and J by 3 bases, with 14 bases between them. The length of the CDR3 is 15 residues. The CDR3 nucleotides are TGTGCCACCAGCAGACCTCCGGGACTTCTCTACGAGCAGTACTTC. Protein: CATSRPPGLLYEQYF.

The chain is built from TRBV11-2 and TRBJ2-1, with no clear D. V shed 1 base and J shed 6 bases, with 16 bases lying between them. The CDR3 consists of 16 residues. Germline V gene data show CDR1 as SGHAT and CDR2 as FQNNGV. Here the CDR3 reads CASSLAVLVQSNEQFF. The CDR3 DNA follows: TGTGCCAGCAGCTTAGCTGTCCTAGTCCAGTCCAATGAGCAGTTCTTC.

DNA of the CDR3: TGTGCCAGTAGTTTCGGAGTCTACGAGACCCAGTACTTC. As protein: CASSFGVYETQYF. The rearrangement links TRBV19 to TRBJ2-5; no clear D. From germline, CDR1 is LNHDA and CDR2 SQIVND (reference sequence). Trimming took off 5 bases at V and 5 bases at J, with 12 bases between the two ends. The CDR3 has 13 amino acids.

The chain uses TRBV28 and TRBJ2-3; 8 bases align to TRBD2. Germline CDR1 MDHEN, CDR2 SYDVKM. The trim removed 6 bases at V and 2 bases at J, leaving 10 bases unmatched. The CDR3 length is 16 residues. CDR3 amino acids: CASSPTSGRITDTQYF. The CDR3 nucleotides read TGTGCCAGCAGCCCTACTAGCGGAAGAATCACAGATACGCAGTATTTT.

The chain carries TRBV14 and TRBJ2-1, with unresolved D. Germline V CDR1 and CDR2: SGHDN, FVKESK. V lost 4 bases to trimming and J lost 0 bases, with 13 bases between them. The CDR3 totals 16 residues. CDR3 in DNA: TGTGCCAGCAGCCCCCGAGAGGAAAGCTCCTACAATGAGCAGTTCTTC. Its translation: CASSPREESSYNEQFF.

This clone has only a few counts. CDR3: CASSLVRVLNEKLFF. The CDR3 DNA sequence: TGTGCCAGCAGCTTAGTGCGGGTACTTAATGAAAAACTGTTTTTT. The chain carries TRBV7-2 and TRBJ1-4; no definite D call. The CDR3 is made up of 15 amino acids. In germline, CDR1 is SGHTA, CDR2 FQGNSA. The V gene lost 1 base and the J gene lost 4 bases, with 10 bases spanning the gap.

This chain links TRBV30 with TRBJ2-5; 9 bases align to TRBD2. Trimming took 1 base from V and 5 from J; bases not matched to a gene: 11. This CDR3 has 16 residues. Germline CDR1 and CDR2: GTSNPN and SVGIG (reference sequence). This CDR3 reads CAWSGRGGREMETQYF. The CDR3 DNA is TGTGCCTGGAGTGGGCGAGGCGGGAGGGAAATGGAGACCCAGTACTTC.

The gene calls are TRBV30 and TRBJ2-1; 8 bases map to TRBD2. The trim removed 2 bases at V and 9 bases at J, leaving 6 bases unmatched. CDR1 and CDR2 (germline): GTSNPN, SVGIG (reference sequence). There are 13 residues in the CDR3. DNA of the CDR3: TGTGCCTGGAGTACCCAGCGGGAGACTGAGCAGTTCTTC. The encoded protein is CAWSTQRETEQFF.